This record covers a single T cell receptor beta chain. The data were taken from a study of identical twins. TCRdb reprocessed the 5' RACE reads with MiXCR, giving one entry per CDR3 protein. Here the sample spans 690,000 or so distinct CDR3 sequences, 5.5% to 6.5% being singletons. Looked up from germline, CDR1 is MGHRA and CDR2 is YSYEKL. With 3 bases removed from V and 9 bases from J, the gap between germline ends came to 15 bases. The length of the CDR3 is 14 residues. Sequencing was done on a sample of naive T cells sorted from blood. The genes are TRBV4-1 and TRBJ2-1; D perhaps matches TRBD1 (6 bases). This clonotype was obtained from a man between 18 and 29 years old in good health. This CDR3 is CASSQSYRVTEQFF. CDR3 DNA sequence: TGCGCCAGCAGCCAGTCCTACAGGGTTACTGAGCAGTTCTTC.